This TCR beta chain came from a study of blood T cells in healthy people across ages. This clonotype was counted a single time. The antigen remains undetermined. Overall study results and limits: In long-lived donors, naive CD4+ cell counts and diversity exceeded those of aged donors. Estimates drawn from one million T cells were deemed to understate diversity.

A J-beta primer mix and a sample-barcoded 5' primer were used in a second PCR of roughly 6 to 11 cycles. Via MiXCR, TCRdb re-called the 5' RACE reads, giving one row per CDR3 protein. The sample contains about 1.1 million distinct CDR3 sequences, roughly two fifths of which appear only once. V was trimmed by 6 bases and J by 0 bases, leaving 14 bases between them. CDR1 WSHSY and CDR2 SAAADI come from the germline V gene. CDR3 length: 16 residues. V usage is TRBV10-2 and J usage is TRBJ1-4; the D gene is possibly TRBD1 (6 bases). This sequence was found in a man aged 18 to 30 in good health. Material: blood. CDR3 DNA: TGCGCCAGCAGCCCGGACAGCTCAGCAACTAATGAAAAACTGTTTTTT. Its translation is CASSPDSSATNEKLFF.